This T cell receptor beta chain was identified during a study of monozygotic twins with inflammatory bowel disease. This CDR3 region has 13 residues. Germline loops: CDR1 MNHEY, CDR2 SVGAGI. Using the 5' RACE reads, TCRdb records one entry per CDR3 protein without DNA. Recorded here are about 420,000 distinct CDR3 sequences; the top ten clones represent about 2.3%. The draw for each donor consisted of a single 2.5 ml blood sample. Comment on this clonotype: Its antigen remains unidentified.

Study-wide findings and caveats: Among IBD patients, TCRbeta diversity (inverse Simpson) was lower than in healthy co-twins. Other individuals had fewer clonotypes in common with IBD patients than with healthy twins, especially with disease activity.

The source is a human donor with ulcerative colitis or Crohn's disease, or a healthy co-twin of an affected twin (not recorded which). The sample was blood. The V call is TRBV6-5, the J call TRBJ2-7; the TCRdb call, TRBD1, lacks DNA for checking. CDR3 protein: CASSPIPGYEQYF.